This paragraph reports one TCR beta chain. Its antigen is still unknown. The data originate from a study of monozygotic twins with cystic fibrosis. Findings of the study overall: Shared CDR3 numbers were not associated with age, concordance or severity.

V gave up 2 bases and J gave up 2 bases, with 10 bases separating them. CDR1 and CDR2 (germline): GTSNPN, SVGIG (reference sequence). The CDR3 extends over 13 amino acids. Sequenced by immunoSEQ multiplex PCR; TCRdb stores in-frame clones only, minus some. This table holds just under 20,000 clones, about 89% found once. The J gene is TRBJ2-7, the V gene TRBV30, with D unresolved. This clonotype was sampled from a girl aged 2 to 10 with cystic fibrosis. Sequencing was carried out using blood. The CDR3 sequence is CAWSKAVTYEQYF. CDR3 coding DNA: TGTGCCTGGAGTAAGGCAGTCACCTACGAGCAGTACTTC.